This paragraph covers one T cell receptor beta chain sequence. J was trimmed by 1 base and V by 4 bases; bases with no gene match: 13. There are 18 residues in the CDR3. This record comes from a study of PD-L1 blockade in urothelial cancer. At the level of the study: Each blood sample yielded a median of about 130,000 T cells.

Time point noted: pretreatment peripheral blood. Here immunoSEQ multiplex PCR was the method, and the copy in TCRdb shows in-frame clones only, minus some. The sample lists about 49,000 clones, roughly 78% occurring once. V usage is TRBV23-1 and J usage is TRBJ2-1, with 7 nucleotides matching TRBD1. TRBV23-1 is identified as an open reading frame with a role that is uncertain. This receptor was taken from a man aged 65 to 85 with urothelial cancer. Here the sequenced sample was PBMCs, taken around atezolizumab (anti-PD-L1) treatment. CDR3 residues: CASSPPRGGQESYNEQFF. As DNA, the CDR3 is TGCGCCAGCAGTCCTCCGAGGGGTGGACAGGAGTCCTACAATGAGCAGTTCTTC.